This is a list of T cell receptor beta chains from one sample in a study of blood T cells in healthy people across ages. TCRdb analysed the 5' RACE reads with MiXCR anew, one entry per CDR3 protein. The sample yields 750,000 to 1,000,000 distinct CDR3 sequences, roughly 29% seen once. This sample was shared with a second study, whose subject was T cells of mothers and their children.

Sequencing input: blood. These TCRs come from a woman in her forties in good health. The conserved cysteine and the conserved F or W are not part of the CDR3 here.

CDR3aa: ACTLSGASSGNTIY
j_gene: TRBJ1-3
v_gene: TRBV7-9

CDR3aa: ASSTRRQSRDNEQF
j_gene: TRBJ2-1
v_gene: TRBV7-9

CDR3aa: ATSDGTEYNYGYT
j_gene: TRBJ1-2
v_gene: TRBV24-1

CDR3aa: VTSDFSTDYGYT
j_gene: TRBJ1-2
v_gene: TRBV24-1

CDR3aa: SAPTGEQGGTQPQH
j_gene: TRBJ1-5
v_gene: TRBV20-1

CDR3aa: ASSRDWDTDTQY
j_gene: TRBJ2-3
v_gene: TRBV7-2

CDR3aa: ASSLDDTGGHT
j_gene: TRBJ1-2
v_gene: TRBV12-3/TRBV12-4

CDR3aa: AWSSRQGRNTEAF
j_gene: TRBJ1-1
v_gene: TRBV30

CDR3aa: ASSRALHEQY
j_gene: TRBJ2-7
v_gene: TRBV5-6

CDR3aa: ASSPTPTVRSYEQY
j_gene: TRBJ2-7
v_gene: TRBV7-2

CDR3aa: ATSRDGNEQF
j_gene: TRBJ2-1
v_gene: TRBV15

CDR3aa: ASSQERGHTDTQY
j_gene: TRBJ2-3
v_gene: TRBV4-3

CDR3aa: SAGTASYEQY
j_gene: TRBJ2-7
v_gene: TRBV29-1

CDR3aa: SVEDWVTGARSTEAF
j_gene: TRBJ1-1
v_gene: TRBV29-1

CDR3aa: ASSPSGTEKNIQY
j_gene: TRBJ2-4
v_gene: TRBV7-2

CDR3aa: ASSLSMNTRELF
j_gene: TRBJ2-2
v_gene: TRBV5-1

CDR3aa: ASSLVLAKNIQY
j_gene: TRBJ2-4
v_gene: TRBV7-2

CDR3aa: ASNYRTGENYEQY
j_gene: TRBJ2-7
v_gene: TRBV5-6

CDR3aa: ASSFRGVFYNSPPH
j_gene: TRBJ1-6
v_gene: TRBV21-1

CDR3aa: ASYLGGGASDTQY
j_gene: TRBJ2-3
v_gene: TRBV28

CDR3aa: ASSFGGTNEKLF
j_gene: TRBJ1-4
v_gene: TRBV12-3/TRBV12-4

CDR3aa: ASSLGFGPDTQY
j_gene: TRBJ2-3
v_gene: TRBV7-9

CDR3aa: ASSPGGALDTQY
j_gene: TRBJ2-3
v_gene: TRBV12-3/TRBV12-4

CDR3aa: ASSVGGAGTGAHEQY
j_gene: TRBJ2-7
v_gene: TRBV9

CDR3aa: SVRGTGGATEAF
j_gene: TRBJ1-1
v_gene: TRBV29-1

CDR3aa: ASSYGGTGVYEQY
j_gene: TRBJ2-7
v_gene: TRBV6-2/TRBV6-3

CDR3aa: ASSLLAGGTASDTQY
j_gene: TRBJ2-3
v_gene: TRBV5-1

CDR3aa: ASSQDRGLGNTEAF
j_gene: TRBJ1-1
v_gene: TRBV4-3